These 32 T cell receptor beta chains share one sample of origin, sequenced in a study of beta chain features in type 1 diabetes. General study points: TCRB CDR3s were moderately but significantly shorter in Type 1 diabetes patients in all four CD4+ subsets.

The entirety of the isolated RNA underwent reverse transcription, so expressed TCRB transcripts were sequenced. TCRdb's copy holds only in-frame clones and misses some; the assay was immunoSEQ multiplex PCR. The data contain approximately 170,000 clones, 6.5% to 9.5% of them seen just once; the ten biggest clones take up around 0.9%. No cognate antigen is known for these TCRs. Sequencing was performed on central memory CD4+ T cells from blood. Source of these receptors: a woman in her 40s with type 1 diabetes.

This clone was observed a handful of times. V and J are TRBV28 and TRBJ2-7; TRBD2 is a possible D gene (5 bases). The V gene lost 4 bases and the J gene lost 7 bases, with 8 bases spanning the gap. The length of the CDR3 is 11 residues. Germline values: CDR1 MDHEN, CDR2 SYDVKM. CDR3 region: CASSSSGEQYF. Here the CDR3 DNA reads TGTGCCAGCAGTTCCTCGGGGGAGCAGTACTTC.

The chain combines TRBV29-1 with TRBJ2-5, with 9 bases lining up with TRBD2. V lost 8 bases, J lost 2 bases, and 9 bases stayed unmatched. The CDR3 runs 14 residues. The germline V gene encodes CDR1 SQVTM and CDR2 ANQGSEA. The CDR3, as DNA: TGCAGCACGGGACTAGCTTCGCGGCAAGAGACCCAGTACTTC. This gives the protein CSTGLASRQETQYF.

The chain uses TRBV7-2 and TRBJ1-4, with a weak D call TRBD1 (6 bases). Germline assignment: CDR1 SGHTA and CDR2 FQGNSA. This CDR3 region has 15 residues. The germline V and J ends were trimmed by 6 bases and 4 bases, with 15 bases remaining between them. The CDR3 nucleotides are TGTGCCAGCAGATTAACAGGGCTTCATAATGAAAAACTGTTTTTT. Translated, it gives CASRLTGLHNEKLFF.

This clone was detected ten times or more. The V gene is TRBV21-1, the J gene TRBJ1-1; the table's D call, TRBD1, has no DNA check behind it. TRBV21-1 is described as a pseudogene. The CDR3 has 15 residues. The CDR3, as DNA: TGTGCCAGCATCTTCCCCAGGGGGCGCGACACTGAAGCTTTCTTT. It is translated as CASIFPRGRDTEAFF.

This clone showed up just a few times. The rearrangement joins TRBV15 to TRBJ1-4; 7 bases map to TRBD1. J gave up 7 bases and V 5 bases, and 10 bases lay outside the gene matches. This CDR3 has 15 residues. The germline CDR1 and CDR2 sequences are LNHNV and YYDKDF (reference sequence). The CDR3 sequence: CATSFTGTESEKLFF. The CDR3, as DNA: TGTGCCACCAGCTTCACCGGGACAGAATCTGAAAAACTGTTTTTT.

There are a few counts of this clone. This chain connects TRBV19 to TRBJ1-2; 7 bases match TRBD1. The CDR3 has 15 residues. V was pared by 6 bases and J by 5 bases, with 12 bases of the junction left unmatched. Germline CDR1 and CDR2: LNHDA and SQIVND (reference sequence). The CDR3 loop reads CASRKQGGAGYGYTF. Here the CDR3 DNA reads TGTGCCAGTAGGAAACAAGGGGGCGCTGGATATGGCTACACCTTC.

The chain carries TRBV29-1 and TRBJ1-4; 9 bases fit TRBD1. J was trimmed by 7 bases and V by 7 bases; bases with no gene match: 7. CDR3 length: 13 residues. CDR1 and CDR2 (germline): SQVTM, ANQGSEA. CDR3 amino acids: CSGKTGGSEKLFF. The DNA of the CDR3 is TGCAGCGGAAAAACAGGGGGCAGTGAAAAACTGTTTTTT.

The chain employs TRBV7-2 and TRBJ2-5, with 14 bases matching TRBD2. Losses at the gene ends were 4 bases for V and 5 bases for J; bases not matched to a gene: 9. Germline CDR1 reads SGHTA; CDR2 reads FQGNSA. This CDR3 comprises 17 residues. This CDR3 is CASSSGLAGVYGETQYF. The CDR3 DNA follows: TGTGCCAGCAGCTCGGGACTAGCGGGGGTTTACGGCGAGACCCAGTACTTC. Using reference TRBV7-2 and TRBJ2-5 for the parts outside the CDR3, the full variable domain is GAGVSQSPSNKVTEKGKDVELRCDPISGHTALYWYRQSLGQGLEFLIYFQGNSAPDKSGLPSDRFSAERTGGSVSTLTIQRTQQEDSAVYLCASSSGLAGVYGETQYFGPGTRLLVL.

V gene TRBV6-1 combines with J gene TRBJ1-1; no firm D call. This CDR3 comprises 11 residues. V lost 8 bases and J 6 bases, leaving 10 bases between the germline ends. Germline assignment: CDR1 MNHNS and CDR2 SASEGT. CDR3 sequence reads: CASLESSEAFF. CDR3 DNA sequence: TGTGCCAGCCTAGAGAGTTCTGAAGCTTTCTTT.

The chain links TRBV4-1 to TRBJ1-2, with 9 positions matching TRBD1. CDR3 length: 16 residues. Germline CDR1 and CDR2: MGHRA and YSYEKL. The V segment lost 0 bases and the J segment 2 bases; nucleotides outside the gene matches: 4. CDR3 nucleotide sequence: TGCGCCAGCAGCCAAGATCAGGGGACAGGGAACTATGGCTACACCTTC. As protein: CASSQDQGTGNYGYTF.

The chain recombines TRBV5-1 with TRBJ1-6; D is possibly TRBD1 (5 bases). V dropped 3 bases and J dropped 9 bases, with 13 bases sitting between them. Germline V gene sequence: CDR1 SGHRS, CDR2 YFSETQ. The CDR3 covers 14 residues. The CDR3 loop is CASSWGGESSPLHF. For the CDR3, the DNA is TGCGCCAGCAGCTGGGGGGGGGAGTCTTCACCCCTCCACTTT.

A few counts support this clone. The chain recombines TRBV6-1 with TRBJ1-2; possibly TRBD1 for D (5 bases). The CDR3 runs to 13 residues. Trimming pared 4 bases from V and 1 base from J, leaving 7 bases between. CDR1 and CDR2 (germline): MNHNS, SASEGT. This CDR3 reads CASSVQVNYGYTF. The CDR3 nucleotides are TGTGCCAGCAGTGTACAGGTTAACTATGGCTACACCTTC.

This clone was observed a few times. The chain has TRBV13 and TRBJ1-2; a weak D match, TRBD1 (5 bases). Trimming took 0 bases from V and 11 from J, leaving 10 bases between them. The CDR3 is 12 amino acids. Germline V lookup: CDR1 PRHDT, CDR2 FYEKMQ (reference sequence). CDR3 loop: CASSLGDSLYTF. The DNA for the CDR3 is TGTGCCAGCAGCTTAGGAGACAGCCTATACACCTTC. The full variable domain, completed using reference TRBV13 and TRBJ1-2, is AAGVIQSPRHLIKEKRETATLKCYPIPRHDTVYWYQQGPGQDPQFLISFYEKMQSDKGSIPDRFSAQQFSDYHSELNMSSLELGDSALYFCASSLGDSLYTFGSGTRLTVV.

The chain couples TRBV11-2 to TRBJ1-2; D not resolved. Germline V CDR1 and CDR2: SGHAT, FQNNGV. Trimming removed 5 bases at V and 8 bases at J, with 18 bases between. There are 14 residues in the CDR3. CDR3 nucleotide sequence: TGTGCCAGCAGCACCATGGACGGGGTGCGCGGCTACACCTTC. Translation gives CASSTMDGVRGYTF.

This clone was seen a handful of times. V is TRBV6-5 and J is TRBJ1-5; weak D call: TRBD1 (6 bases). Per the germline V gene, CDR1 is MNHEY and CDR2 is SVGAGI. This CDR3 comprises 14 residues. Trimming shortened V by 6 bases and J by 6 bases, and 15 bases separated the two germline ends. The CDR3 DNA is TGTGCCAGCAGAGGTTCAGGGGTCGGTCAGCCCCAGCATTTT. This sequence encodes CASRGSGVGQPQHF.

The chain recombines TRBV29-1 with TRBJ2-5; tentatively, D is TRBD1 (6 bases). Per germline, CDR1 SQVTM and CDR2 ANQGSEA. This CDR3 is built from 12 residues. The V end lost 7 bases, the J end lost 5 bases, and 14 bases lay between the germline ends. DNA for the CDR3: TGCAGCGCCGTGGACAGCCGGGAGACCCAGTACTTC. It yields the protein CSAVDSRETQYF.

The chain joins TRBV4-2 to TRBJ2-7; TRBD2 aligns across 9 bases. The CDR3 has 16 residues. Germline CDR1 is LGHNA and CDR2 is YNFKEQ. V lost 0 bases and J lost 2; bases outside the gene matches: 5. The CDR3 DNA is TGTGCCAGCAGCCAAGATACAAGCGGGGGGACCTACGAGCAGTACTTC. This codes for CASSQDTSGGTYEQYF.

The chain has TRBV7-2 and TRBJ2-3, with D possibly TRBD2 on 5 matching bases. V gave up 2 bases and J gave up 5 bases, with 14 bases separating them. Per the germline V gene, CDR1 is SGHTA and CDR2 is FQGNSA. The CDR3 consists of 15 residues. CDR3 residues: CASSLKAAGGDTQYF. Written as DNA, the CDR3 is TGTGCCAGCAGCTTAAAAGCGGCAGGAGGAGATACGCAGTATTTT.

The table lists this clone with a few counts. This rearrangement joins TRBV7-9 to TRBJ2-2; D may be TRBD1 (5 bases). Trimming removed 1 base from V and 0 bases from J, with 9 bases in between. The CDR3 loop spans 16 amino acids. CDR1 and CDR2 from the germline V gene are SEHNR and FQNEAQ (reference sequence). The CDR3 nucleotides read TGTGCCAGCAGCTTAGGCGGCAGGGCGAACACCGGGGAGCTGTTTTTT. Translated: CASSLGGRANTGELFF. Full variable domain (rest looked up from reference TRBV7-9 and TRBJ2-2): DTGVSQNPRHKITKRGQNVTFRCDPISEHNRLYWYRQTLGQGPEFLTYFQNEAQLEKSRLLSDRFSAERPKGSFSTLEIQRTEQGDSAMYLCASSLGGRANTGELFFGEGSRLTVL.

Only a few counts were recorded for this clone. The CDR3 region is CASSQTGLEQFF. As DNA, the CDR3 is TGTGCCAGCAGTCAGACAGGGCTTGAGCAGTTCTTC. The chain has TRBV28 and TRBJ2-1; TRBD1 aligns across 7 bases. Germline V CDR1 and CDR2: MDHEN, SYDVKM. CDR3 length equals 12 residues. V trimming: 5 bases; J trimming: 9 bases; junction bases outside the gene matches: 4. Looking up the rest from reference TRBV28 and TRBJ2-1 gives the full variable domain: DVKVTQSSRYLVKRTGEKVFLECVQDMDHENMFWYRQDPGLGLRLIYFSYDVKMKEKGDIPEGYSVSREKKERFSLILESASTNQTSMYLCASSQTGLEQFFGPGTRLTVL.

V and J are TRBV9 and TRBJ2-1; TRBD2 matches at 7 bases. The CDR3 sequence is 16 residues long. V trimming: 3 bases; J trimming: 7 bases; junction bases outside the gene matches: 13. CDR1 is SGDLS and CDR2 is YYNGEE in the germline V gene. CDR3 DNA sequence: TGTGCCAGCAGCGCTTTGGGGGGGATCTTATCGAATGAGCAGTTCTTC. Translated, it gives CASSALGGILSNEQFF.

On this clone itself: Other DNA variants within this sample encode the same CDR3. The chain joins TRBV30 to TRBJ2-5; the match to TRBD2 covers 7 bases. CDR3 length equals 12 residues. V was pared by 2 bases and J by 5 bases, with 2 bases of the junction left unmatched. In germline, CDR1 is GTSNPN, CDR2 SVGIG (reference sequence). Here the CDR3 reads CAWSSGGETQYF. The CDR3 DNA is TGTGCCTGGAGTTCCGGGGGGGAGACCCAGTACTTC.

This clone was counted a few times. This sample includes further DNA sequences coding for the same CDR3. This rearrangement joins TRBV28 to TRBJ2-1, with TRBD1 as a possible D gene (6 bases). The V end was cut by 2 bases, the J end by 0 bases, with 8 bases between. Germline values: CDR1 MDHEN, CDR2 SYDVKM. The CDR3 has 15 amino acids. The CDR3 DNA is TGTGCCAGCAGTTTAGGGGGCAGCTCCTACAATGAGCAGTTCTTC. Translated, it gives CASSLGGSSYNEQFF.

This clone was recorded many times. The rearrangement uses TRBV19 and TRBJ1-5; a possible D gene is TRBD1 (6 bases). Germline V gene lookup returns CDR1 LNHDA and CDR2 SQIVND (reference sequence). The CDR3 is 15 residues long. Trimming shortened V by 7 bases and J by 6 bases, and 19 bases separated the two germline ends. The CDR3 DNA follows: TGTGCCAGTACTATGGGGACATTGGGCCGTCAGCCCCAGCATTTT. It is translated as CASTMGTLGRQPQHF.

This rearrangement joins TRBV7-2 to TRBJ1-1, with 7 bases identical to TRBD1. Losses at the gene ends were 7 bases for V and 1 base for J; bases not matched to a gene: 9. CDR1 and CDR2 from the germline V gene are SGHTA and FQGNSA. The length of the CDR3 is 15 residues. In DNA, the CDR3 is TGTGCCAGCACTCGAGGACAGGCCTGGAACACTGAAGCTTTCTTT. Translated: CASTRGQAWNTEAFF.

This clone was counted many times. The chain is built from TRBV7-9 and TRBJ2-4; no clear D gene. Trimming cost V 2 bases and J 10 bases, with 9 bases left between them. The CDR3 contains 12 residues. Per the germline V gene, CDR1 is SEHNR and CDR2 is FQNEAQ (reference sequence). Here the CDR3 reads CASSLHPLIQYF. CDR3 DNA sequence: TGTGCCAGCAGCTTACATCCTCTAATTCAGTACTTC. Full variable domain (remainder filled in from reference TRBV7-9 and TRBJ2-4): DTGVSQNPRHKITKRGQNVTFRCDPISEHNRLYWYRQTLGQGPEFLTYFQNEAQLEKSRLLSDRFSAERPKGSFSTLEIQRTEQGDSAMYLCASSLHPLIQYFGAGTRLSVL.

The table lists this clone with many counts. The rearrangement joins TRBV13 to TRBJ1-1, with D maybe TRBD1 (5 bases). The germline gives CDR1 PRHDT, CDR2 FYEKMQ (reference sequence). V shed 7 bases and J shed 5 bases, with 11 bases lying between them. The CDR3 loop spans 12 amino acids. The CDR3 DNA reads TGTGCCAGCAAACTGGGGGGTACTGAAGCTTTCTTT. It codes for CASKLGGTEAFF.

This chain connects TRBV28 to TRBJ2-3; 10 bases align to TRBD2. The V gene end was trimmed by 5 bases and the J gene end by 8 bases; junction bases not matched to a gene: 13. The CDR3 runs to 16 residues. Germline assignment: CDR1 MDHEN and CDR2 SYDVKM. The CDR3 DNA follows: TGTGCCAGCAGTCCCGGGGGGAGCGGGGGGGTAGGTACGCAGTATTTT. Protein sequence: CASSPGGSGGVGTQYF.

This clone was detected only a few times. This chain connects TRBV15 to TRBJ2-1; D perhaps matches TRBD1 (6 bases). V gave up 4 bases and J gave up 8 bases, with 21 bases separating them. The germline gives CDR1 LNHNV, CDR2 YYDKDF (reference sequence). The CDR3 spans 16 residues. In DNA form, the CDR3 reads TGTGCCACCAGCACGGGACAATTTGGGTCTATGGATGAGCAGTTCTTC. Its protein is CATSTGQFGSMDEQFF.

This clone came up a few times. The genes are TRBV5-1 and TRBJ1-6; 7 nucleotides match TRBD1. The junction had 11 bases not matched to a gene; V was cut back by 4 bases and J by 10 bases. This CDR3 has 15 residues. CDR1 SGHRS and CDR2 YFSETQ come from the germline V gene. For the CDR3, the DNA is TGCGCCAGCAGCACCACAGGGGAAATAGAGTCACCCCTCCACTTT. The encoded protein is CASSTTGEIESPLHF. Full variable domain (rest looked up from reference TRBV5-1 and TRBJ1-6): KAGVTQTPRYLIKTRGQQVTLSCSPISGHRSVSWYQQTPGQGLQFLFEYFSETQRNKGNFPGRFSGRQFSNSRSEMNVSTLELGDSALYLCASSTTGEIESPLHFGNGTRLTVT.

A few counts support this clone. The chain has TRBV7-2 and TRBJ1-1; 8 bases are shared with TRBD1. Germline CDR1 is SGHTA and CDR2 is FQGNSA. V was pared by 4 bases and J by 5 bases, with 6 bases of the junction left unmatched. This CDR3 region has 14 residues. The CDR3 DNA follows: TGTGCCAGCAGCTCAACAGGGGGGAAGACTGAAGCTTTCTTT. It codes for CASSSTGGKTEAFF.

CDR3 residues: CAGQTGGKLGYTF. The CDR3 DNA follows: TGTGCCGGACAGACAGGGGGGAAGTTAGGCTACACCTTC. The chain combines TRBV30 with TRBJ1-2; 9 bases are a match to TRBD1. V shed 8 bases and J 8 bases; nucleotides not matched to a gene: 12. The V gene's germline CDR1 is GTSNPN and CDR2 SVGIG (reference sequence). The CDR3 is 13 amino acids.